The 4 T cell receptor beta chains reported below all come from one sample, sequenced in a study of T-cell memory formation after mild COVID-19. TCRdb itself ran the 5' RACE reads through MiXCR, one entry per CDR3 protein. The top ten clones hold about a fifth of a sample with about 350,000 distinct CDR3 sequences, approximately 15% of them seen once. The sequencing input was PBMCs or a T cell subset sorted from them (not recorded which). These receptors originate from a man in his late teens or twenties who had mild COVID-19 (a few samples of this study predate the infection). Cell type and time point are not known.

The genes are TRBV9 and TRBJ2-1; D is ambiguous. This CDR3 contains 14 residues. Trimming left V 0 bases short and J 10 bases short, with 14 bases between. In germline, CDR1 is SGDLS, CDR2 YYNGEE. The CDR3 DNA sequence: TGTGCCAGCAGCGTAGCGGGTCCGGTCGGAGAGCAGTTCTTC. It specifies CASSVAGPVGEQFF.

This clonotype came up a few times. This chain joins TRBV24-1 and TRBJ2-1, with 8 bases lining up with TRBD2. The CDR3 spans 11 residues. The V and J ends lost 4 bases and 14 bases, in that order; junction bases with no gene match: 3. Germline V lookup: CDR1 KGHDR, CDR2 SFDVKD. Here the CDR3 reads CATSDGTREFF. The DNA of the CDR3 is TGTGCCACCAGTGACGGGACTAGGGAGTTCTTC.

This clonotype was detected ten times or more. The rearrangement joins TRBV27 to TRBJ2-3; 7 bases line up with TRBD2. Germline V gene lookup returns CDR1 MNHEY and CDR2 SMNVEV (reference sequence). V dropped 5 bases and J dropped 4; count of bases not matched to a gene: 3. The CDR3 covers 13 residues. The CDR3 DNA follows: TGTGCCAGCAGTCTCACTAGCGCAGATACGCAGTATTTT. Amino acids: CASSLTSADTQYF.

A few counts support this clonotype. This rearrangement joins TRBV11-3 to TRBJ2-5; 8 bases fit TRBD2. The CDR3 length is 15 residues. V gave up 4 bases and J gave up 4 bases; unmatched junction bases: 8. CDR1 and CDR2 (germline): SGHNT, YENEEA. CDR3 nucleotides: TGTGCCAGCAGCTCGGGGACTAGTTTATCAGAGACCCAGTACTTC. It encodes CASSSGTSLSETQYF.